This entry describes one T cell receptor beta chain. Germline-derived CDR1 and CDR2 are MGHRA and YSYEKL. With 3 bases removed from V and 5 bases from J, the gap between germline ends came to 13 bases. This CDR3 is 14 amino acids long. Clones were read by immunoSEQ multiplex PCR, and TCRdb kept only the in-frame ones, dropping some. The table includes under 200,000 clones, 91% detected once. This entry is derived from a study of control samples from healthy donors and cancer patients. Sequenced sample: blood. This receptor was taken from a woman aged 25 to 39 in good health. The chain employs TRBV4-1 and TRBJ2-5; D may match TRBD1 or TRBD2 (5 bases each). CDR3 sequence: CASSHPGRGETQYF. The CDR3 DNA sequence: TGCGCCAGCAGCCACCCGGGACGCGGGGAGACCCAGTACTTC.